This T cell receptor (beta chain) derives from a study of Ad26.COV2.S vaccination and SARS-CoV-2 variants. This CDR3 has 14 amino acids. Trimming shortened V by 7 bases and J by 9 bases, and 22 bases separated the two germline ends. CDR1 and CDR2 from the germline V gene are LNHDA and SQIVND (reference sequence). Concerning this clone itself: The antigen remains unidentified.

Libraries were prepared by immunoSEQ multiplex PCR; TCRdb keeps only in-frame clonotypes and omits some of them. Counted here are 350,000 to 450,000 clones, about 88% occurring once; the ten biggest clones make up approximately 1.9%. Treatment described: around 19 received Ad26.COV2.S at low or high dose, single or two shots; 5 received placebo; per-sample allocation not given. Collection of samples fell on day 63 after the first vaccine or placebo injection. Study-wide findings and caveats: Measures of TCR breadth and depth may have fallen short of total T cell responses. While placebo recipients had lower spike-specific TCR breadth, vaccine recipients had more.

This material consisted of peripheral blood, taken in a trial of Ad26.COV2.S vaccine versus placebo. V is TRBV19 and J is TRBJ2-7; tentative D call: TRBD1 (6 bases). The sequence came from a person aged 18-60 years who received the Ad26.COV2.S COVID-19 vaccine or a placebo. The CDR3 coding sequence is TGTGCCAGTACTCGGATGGCCAGGGGCCGGGGGCAGTACTTC. Translating it yields CASTRMARGRGQYF.